These 2 T cell receptor beta chains originate from one sample sequenced in a study of beta chain features in type 1 diabetes. Study-wide findings and caveats: Type 1 diabetes patients had moderately but significantly shorter TCRB CDR3s in all four CD4+ subsets.

For these receptors, no antigen is known. Expressed TCRB transcripts were sequenced because the entire RNA isolate underwent reverse transcription. TCRdb's table, derived via immunoSEQ multiplex PCR, lists solely in-frame clones and lacks some. The data show under 300,000 clones, 14% seen once. Material for sequencing was naive CD4+ T cells from blood. The origin of the receptors is a man aged 30-40 years with type 1 diabetes.

The sample holds a few counts of this clone. The chain links TRBV30 to TRBJ1-5, with D uncertain. The CDR3 has 15 residues. The V end lost 1 base, the J end lost 0 bases, and 10 bases lay between the germline ends. Per germline, CDR1 GTSNPN and CDR2 SVGIG (reference sequence). The CDR3 DNA reads TGTGCCTGGAGTGGGGCAGGCTATAGCAATCAGCCCCAGCATTTT. Its protein product is CAWSGAGYSNQPQHF. Using reference TRBV30 and TRBJ1-5 for the parts outside the CDR3, the full variable domain is SQTIHQWPATLVQPVGSPLSLECTVEGTSNPNLYWYRQAAGRGLQLLFYSVGIGQISSEVPQNLSASRPQDRQFILSSKKLLLSDSGFYLCAWSGAGYSNQPQHFGDGTRLSIL.

This chain connects TRBV5-1 to TRBJ2-5; 8 nucleotides align to TRBD1. V trimming: 4 bases; J trimming: 5 bases; junction bases outside the gene matches: 10. CDR1 and CDR2 from the germline V gene are SGHRS and YFSETQ. The length of the CDR3 is 15 residues. The CDR3 sequence: CASSGGQGRIETQYF. The CDR3 bases are TGCGCCAGCAGCGGTGGACAGGGAAGGATTGAGACCCAGTACTTC.